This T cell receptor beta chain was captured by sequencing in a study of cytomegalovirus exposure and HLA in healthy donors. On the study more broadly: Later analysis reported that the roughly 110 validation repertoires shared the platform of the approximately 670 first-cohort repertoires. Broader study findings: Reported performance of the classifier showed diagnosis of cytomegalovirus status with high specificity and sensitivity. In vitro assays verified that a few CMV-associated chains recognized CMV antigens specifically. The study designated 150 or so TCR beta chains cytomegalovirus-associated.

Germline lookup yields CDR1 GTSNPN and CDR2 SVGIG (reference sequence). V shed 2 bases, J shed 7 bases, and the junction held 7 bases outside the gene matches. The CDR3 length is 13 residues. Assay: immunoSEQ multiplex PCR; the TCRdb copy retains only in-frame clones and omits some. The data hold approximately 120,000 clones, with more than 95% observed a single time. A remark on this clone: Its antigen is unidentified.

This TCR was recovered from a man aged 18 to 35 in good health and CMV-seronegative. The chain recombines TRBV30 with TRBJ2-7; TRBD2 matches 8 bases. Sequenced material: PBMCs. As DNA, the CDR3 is TGTGCCTGGAGTCGGAGCGGGAGCGGTGAGCAGTACTTC. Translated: CAWSRSGSGEQYF.